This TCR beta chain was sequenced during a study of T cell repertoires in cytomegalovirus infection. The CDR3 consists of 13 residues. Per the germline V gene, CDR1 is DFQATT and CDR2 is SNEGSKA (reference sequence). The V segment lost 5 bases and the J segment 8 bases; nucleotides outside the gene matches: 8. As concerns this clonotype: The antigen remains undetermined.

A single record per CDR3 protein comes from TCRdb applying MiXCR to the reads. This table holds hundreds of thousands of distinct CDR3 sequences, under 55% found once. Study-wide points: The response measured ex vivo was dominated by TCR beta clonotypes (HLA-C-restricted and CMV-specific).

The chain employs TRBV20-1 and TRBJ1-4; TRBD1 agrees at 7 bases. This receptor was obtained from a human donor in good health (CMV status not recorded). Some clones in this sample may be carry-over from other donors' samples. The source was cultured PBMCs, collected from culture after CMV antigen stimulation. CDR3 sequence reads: CSAVRGPGEKLFF. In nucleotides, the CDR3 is TGCAGTGCTGTTAGGGGGCCTGGAGAAAAACTGTTTTTT.